Listed below are T cell receptor beta chains from one sample, sequenced in a study of blood T cell repertoires in COVID-19. Method: immunoSEQ multiplex PCR; TCRdb's copy keeps in-frame clones and lacks some. The sample includes a few hundred thousand clones, nearly 90% of them seen just once. Input material: PBMCs or T cells enriched from blood (not recorded which). The receptors shown here come from a man younger than 45 who had been exposed to COVID-19. CDR3s include the opening cysteine and the closing phenylalanine or tryptophan. The D gene is left open where the match is weak. Not all rows give a size; the values are once, few, many and, for expanded clones, a class.

V	J	size	D	CDR3	DNA
TRBV12-3/TRBV12-4	TRBJ2-2	-	-	CASSFGYTGELFF	TGTGCCAGCAGTTTCGGGTATACCGGGGAGCTGTTTTTT
TRBV19	TRBJ2-5	-	TRBD1	CASSTEQGLETQYF	TGTGCCAGTAGTACTGAACAGGGGCTGGAGACCCAGTACTTC
TRBV6-1	TRBJ1-2	few	-	CASSDPGGYGYTF	TGTGCCAGCAGTGACCCAGGAGGCTATGGCTACACCTTC
TRBV7-2	TRBJ1-1	-	-	CASSLVSAPEAFF	TGTGCCAGCAGCTTAGTTAGCGCCCCTGAAGCTTTCTTT
TRBV9	TRBJ2-7	-	TRBD2	CASSATGTSSYEQYF	TGTGCCAGCAGCGCTACCGGGACTAGCTCTTACGAGCAGTACTTC
TRBV5-6	TRBJ2-2	-	-	CASSLSGDGELFF	TGTGCCAGCAGCTTGTCAGGGGACGGGGAGCTGTTTTTT
TRBV2	TRBJ1-6	-	-	CASSERIQGANSPLHF	TGTGCCAGCAGTGAACGGATTCAGGGTGCGAATTCACCCCTCCACTTT
TRBV6-6	TRBJ2-7	-	-	CASSYEGVNEQYF	TGTGCCAGCAGTTACGAGGGGGTAAACGAGCAGTACTTC
TRBV9	TRBJ2-1	-	-	CASSVGVSTEEEQFF	TGTGCCAGCAGCGTAGGTGTGTCCACCGAAGAGGAGCAGTTCTTC
TRBV7-8	TRBJ2-1	-	TRBD2	CASSRERGAYNEQFF	TGTGCCAGCAGCCGAGAGCGGGGGGCCTACAATGAGCAGTTCTTC
TRBV19	TRBJ2-3	-	TRBD2	CASSIGGGFTDTQYF	TGTGCCAGTAGTATCGGCGGGGGGTTTACAGATACGCAGTATTTT
TRBV2	TRBJ2-7	-	TRBD1	CASSAFGTGIHEQYF	TGTGCCAGCAGTGCTTTCGGGACAGGGATTCACGAGCAGTACTTC
TRBV19	TRBJ2-4	-	-	CASSISGAKNIQYF	TGTGCCAGTAGTATATCAGGGGCCAAAAACATTCAGTACTTC
TRBV10-3	TRBJ1-5	-	-	CAISGGGQPQHF	TGTGCCATCTCGGGGGGCGGTCAGCCCCAGCATTTT
TRBV10-2	TRBJ2-1	-	TRBD2	CASDTGTSGIEQFF	TGCGCCAGCGATACCGGGACTAGCGGAATAGAGCAGTTCTTC
TRBV5-1	TRBJ2-5	-	-	CASSNQGGGETQYF	TGCGCCAGCAGCAACCAGGGGGGCGGAGAGACCCAGTACTTC
TRBV27	TRBJ1-2	-	TRBD1	CASSYRDRGGYTF	TGTGCCAGCAGTTACCGGGACAGGGGCGGCTACACCTTC
TRBV19	TRBJ1-2	once	-	CASTSSGINYGYTF	TGTGCCAGTACGAGCTCAGGAATCAACTATGGCTACACCTTC
TRBV9	TRBJ2-3	once	-	CASSVRATDTQYF	TGTGCCAGCAGCGTGAGAGCTACAGATACGCAGTATTTT
TRBV2	TRBJ2-1	-	-	CASSGYRNEQFF	TGTGCCAGCAGTGGCTACAGAAATGAGCAGTTCTTC
TRBV19	TRBJ2-3	-	-	CASSRVADTQYF	TGTGCCAGTAGTAGAGTAGCGGATACGCAGTATTTT
TRBV29-1	TRBJ2-7	once	-	CSVRGRTLVEQYF	TGCAGCGTCCGAGGGCGGACTCTCGTCGAGCAGTACTTC
TRBV12-5	TRBJ1-4	once	-	CASGLGRGEKLFF	TGTGCTAGTGGTTTGGGAAGGGGCGAAAAACTGTTTTTT
TRBV24-1	TRBJ1-1	once	TRBD1	CATSPTDRGANTEAFF	TGTGCCACCAGTCCAACGGACAGGGGCGCGAACACTGAAGCTTTCTTT
TRBV6-1	TRBJ1-3	-	-	CASSERLSGNTIYF	TGTGCCAGCAGTGAGAGGCTCTCTGGAAACACCATATATTTT
TRBV7-9	TRBJ1-2	-	-	CASRRPDSANYGYTF	TGTGCCAGCAGAAGGCCGGACAGTGCTAACTATGGCTACACCTTC
TRBV7-2	TRBJ2-2	-	TRBD1	CASSLLPARGRATGELFF	TGTGCCAGCAGCTTACTCCCCGCGAGGGGGCGCGCCACCGGGGAGCTGTTTTTT
TRBV2	TRBJ2-4	-	TRBD1	CASSVNRGAKNIQYF	TGTGCCAGCAGTGTAAACAGGGGAGCCAAAAACATTCAGTACTTC
TRBV29-1	TRBJ2-3	-	-	CSVEHPTGTDTQYF	TGCAGCGTCGAACACCCTACGGGCACAGATACGCAGTATTTT
TRBV12-5	TRBJ2-2	-	-	CASGAPRTGGMCRGAGELFF	TGTGCTAGTGGTGCCCCCCGGACAGGAGGGATGTGTCGGGGTGCCGGGGAGCTGTTTTTT
TRBV4-1	TRBJ2-7	-	TRBD2	CASSQDGRRGVPSYEQYF	TGCGCCAGCAGCCAAGACGGCAGGCGGGGGGTACCTTCCTACGAGCAGTACTTC
TRBV30	TRBJ1-1	once	-	CAWSVGGEAFF	TGTGCCTGGAGTGTAGGGGGAGAAGCTTTCTTT
TRBV2	TRBJ1-1	-	TRBD1	CASGGQRVTEAFF	TGTGCCAGCGGGGGACAGAGAGTCACTGAAGCTTTCTTT
TRBV4-3	TRBJ2-6	-	TRBD1	CASSQDRGGGANVLTF	TGCGCCAGCAGCCAAGATCGAGGGGGCGGGGCCAACGTCCTGACTTTC
TRBV2	TRBJ2-2	once	TRBD2	CASTSAGVNTGELFF	TGTGCCAGCACCTCAGCGGGGGTAAACACCGGGGAGCTGTTTTTT
TRBV5-1	TRBJ2-3	few	-	CASSPGTDSTDTQYF	TGCGCCAGCAGCCCCGGGACTGATAGCACAGATACGCAGTATTTT
TRBV18	TRBJ2-1	-	-	CASSRGTPQDEQFF	TGTGCCAGCTCACGGGGGACACCTCAGGATGAGCAGTTCTTC
TRBV7-2	TRBJ2-7	-	-	CASSLVEDSYEQYF	TGTGCCAGCAGCTTAGTCGAGGACAGCTACGAGCAGTACTTC
TRBV7-2	TRBJ2-7	-	-	CASSPLRGVGYEQYF	TGTGCCAGCAGCCCCCTTCGGGGAGTGGGGTACGAGCAGTACTTC
TRBV5-1	TRBJ1-3	-	-	CASSFSPGNTIYF	TGCGCCAGCAGCTTTAGCCCGGGAAACACCATATATTTT
TRBV18	TRBJ1-2	-	TRBD1	CASSPQTGGEGGYTF	TGTGCCAGCTCCCCCCAAACAGGGGGCGAGGGTGGCTACACCTTC
TRBV19	TRBJ2-3	-	-	CASSIRGGIADTQYF	TGTGCCAGTAGTATTAGGGGGGGGATCGCAGATACGCAGTATTTT
TRBV7-2	TRBJ2-2	-	TRBD2	CASSFSGLAGGNTGELFF	TGTGCCAGCAGCTTCTCGGGACTAGCGGGGGGAAACACCGGGGAGCTGTTTTTT
TRBV7-9	TRBJ2-5	-	-	CASSFSRAGGGGETQYF	TGTGCCAGCAGCTTCTCCCGGGCGGGCGGAGGAGGGGAGACCCAGTACTTC
TRBV15	TRBJ2-5	-	TRBD1	CATADIGTGETQYF	TGTGCCACCGCAGACATTGGGACAGGGGAGACCCAGTACTTC
TRBV6-5	TRBJ2-7	-	TRBD2	CAILTSGVTYEQYF	TGTGCCATCCTGACTAGCGGGGTTACCTACGAGCAGTACTTC
TRBV6-5	TRBJ2-3	-	-	CASSYDRIRTDTQYF	TGTGCCAGCAGTTATGACAGAATACGCACAGATACGCAGTATTTT
TRBV18	TRBJ2-7	-	-	CASSRQATYEQYF	TGTGCCAGCTCAAGGCAGGCCACCTACGAGCAGTACTTC
TRBV4-3	TRBJ1-6	-	-	CASSQVNRRHSYNSPLHF	TGCGCCAGCAGCCAAGTGAACAGGCGCCACTCCTATAATTCACCCCTCCACTTT
TRBV7-9	TRBJ2-3	-	-	CASSSGFAAPDTQYF	TGTGCCAGCAGTTCCGGGTTTGCGGCTCCAGATACGCAGTATTTT
TRBV7-7	TRBJ1-4	-	-	CASSYRRGGATNEKLFF	TGTGCCAGCAGCTATAGGAGGGGGGGAGCAACTAATGAAAAACTGTTTTTT
TRBV27	TRBJ2-3	-	-	CASSLLTRGTDTQYF	TGTGCCAGCAGTTTATTGACTCGGGGGACCGATACGCAGTATTTT